This T cell receptor (beta chain) was identified in a study of T cells in Graves' hyperthyroidism and ophthalmopathy. This clonotype was detected a few times. Its target is not known. One end of the junction is discordant with germline, which a read error may explain. From germline, CDR1 is MNHNS and CDR2 SASEGT. The CDR3 is 16 amino acids. The investigators amplified TCR beta CDR3 regions from RNA transcripts. Carried out on the TCR CDR3, a first-round RT-PCR used the HTBI primer set. Each CDR3 protein is one row after TCRdb ran MiXCR on the multiplex PCR reads. The sample contains roughly 750,000 distinct CDR3 sequences, about 17% of which appear only once. General study points: Blood samples included most of the expanded thyroid clonotypes exceeding 0.001.

Orbital computed tomography, thyroid ultrasound, serum thyroxine and TRAb, and clinical symptoms together informed the diagnoses. Source material for PBMCs was around 10 ml fresh peripheral blood. This chain joins TRBV6-1 and TRBJ2-2, with D maybe TRBD2 (5 bases). This TCR came from a man between 18 and 35 years old with Graves' hyperthyroidism. Sequenced: blood. CDR3 in amino acids: CASSETTTLDTGELSF. The CDR3 DNA follows: TGTGCCAGCAGTGAAACTACGACCCTTGACACCGGGGAGCTGTCTTTT.